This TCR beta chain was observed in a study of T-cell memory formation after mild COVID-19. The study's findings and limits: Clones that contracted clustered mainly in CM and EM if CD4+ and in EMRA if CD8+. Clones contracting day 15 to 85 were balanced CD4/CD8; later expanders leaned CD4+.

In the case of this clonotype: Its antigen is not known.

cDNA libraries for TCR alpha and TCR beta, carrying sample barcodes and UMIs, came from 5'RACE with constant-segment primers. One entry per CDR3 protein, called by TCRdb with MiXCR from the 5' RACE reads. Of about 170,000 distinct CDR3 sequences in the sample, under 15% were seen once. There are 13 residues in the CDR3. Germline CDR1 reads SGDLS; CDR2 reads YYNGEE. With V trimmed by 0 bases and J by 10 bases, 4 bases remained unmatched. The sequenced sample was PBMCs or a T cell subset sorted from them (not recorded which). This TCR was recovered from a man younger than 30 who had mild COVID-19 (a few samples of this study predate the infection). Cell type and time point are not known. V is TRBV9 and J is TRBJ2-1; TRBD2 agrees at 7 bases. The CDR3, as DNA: TGTGCCAGCAGCGTAGGCGTGGGGGGGGAGCAGTTCTTC. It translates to CASSVGVGGEQFF.